The TCR beta chain described here comes from a study of OX40 agonist ivuxolimab in advanced cancers. About the research overall: Partial responses, seen in three patients, involved one hepatocellular carcinoma and two cutaneous melanomas.

Points from the study as a whole: Expanded clones tended on average to be more numerous among CD8+ T cells than CD4+.

On this clone itself: Antigen unknown.

Assay used: immunoSEQ multiplex PCR; TCRdb lists only in-frame clones, some missing. The repertoire consists of roughly 79,000 clones, with over 80% occurring once and the leading ten covering 0.53%. Sample: CD4+ or CD8+ T cells sorted from blood, taken in a trial of the OX40 agonist ivuxolimab. This receptor was identified in an adult with an advanced solid tumor such as melanoma, head and neck, liver or kidney cancer.

The CDR3 reads CASNIRGNEQFF. CDR3 bases: TGTGCCAGCAATATAAGGGGGAATGAGCAGTTCTTC. This chain uses TRBV25-1 with TRBJ2-1, with a weak D call TRBD1 (6 bases). The CDR3 spans 12 residues. Germline CDR1 is MGHDK and CDR2 is SYGVNS. V was shortened by 7 bases and J by 7 bases, with 11 bases between the two germline ends.